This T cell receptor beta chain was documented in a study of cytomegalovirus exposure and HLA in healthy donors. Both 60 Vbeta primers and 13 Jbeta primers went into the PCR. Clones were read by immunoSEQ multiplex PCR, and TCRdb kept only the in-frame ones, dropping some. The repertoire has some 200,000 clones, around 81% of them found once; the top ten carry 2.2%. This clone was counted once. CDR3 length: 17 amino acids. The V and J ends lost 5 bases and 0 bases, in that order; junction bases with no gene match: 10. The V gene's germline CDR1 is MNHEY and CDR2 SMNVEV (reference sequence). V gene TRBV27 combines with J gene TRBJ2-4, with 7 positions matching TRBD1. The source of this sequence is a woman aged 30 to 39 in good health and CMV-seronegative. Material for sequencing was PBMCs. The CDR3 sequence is CASSPRTGSVAKNIQYF. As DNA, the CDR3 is TGTGCCAGCAGTCCCCGGACAGGCTCCGTAGCCAAAAACATTCAGTACTTC.